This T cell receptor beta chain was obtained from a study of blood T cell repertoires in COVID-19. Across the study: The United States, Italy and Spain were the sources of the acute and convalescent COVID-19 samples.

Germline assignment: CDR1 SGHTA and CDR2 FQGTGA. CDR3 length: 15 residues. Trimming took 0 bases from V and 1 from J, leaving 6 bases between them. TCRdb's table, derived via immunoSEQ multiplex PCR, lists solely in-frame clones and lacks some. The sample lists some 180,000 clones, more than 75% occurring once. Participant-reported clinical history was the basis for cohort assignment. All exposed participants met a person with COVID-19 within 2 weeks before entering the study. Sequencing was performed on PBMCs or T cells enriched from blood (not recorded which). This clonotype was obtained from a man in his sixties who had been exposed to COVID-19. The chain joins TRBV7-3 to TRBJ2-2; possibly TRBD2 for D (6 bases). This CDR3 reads CASSLTSGNTGELFF. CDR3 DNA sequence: TGTGCCAGCAGCTTAACTAGCGGGAACACCGGGGAGCTGTTTTTT.